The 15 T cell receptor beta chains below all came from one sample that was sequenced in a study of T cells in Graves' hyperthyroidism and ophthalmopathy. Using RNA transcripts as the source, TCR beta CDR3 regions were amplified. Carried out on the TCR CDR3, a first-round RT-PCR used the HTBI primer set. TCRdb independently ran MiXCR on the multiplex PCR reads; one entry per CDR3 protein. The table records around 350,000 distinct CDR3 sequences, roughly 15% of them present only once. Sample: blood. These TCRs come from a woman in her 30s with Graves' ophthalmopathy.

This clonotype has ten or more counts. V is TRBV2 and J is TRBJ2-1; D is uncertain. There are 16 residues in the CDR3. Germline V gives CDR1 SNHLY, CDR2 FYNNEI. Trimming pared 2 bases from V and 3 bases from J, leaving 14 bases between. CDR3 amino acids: CASSEYNWPLYNEQFF. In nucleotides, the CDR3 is TGTGCCAGCAGTGAATACAACTGGCCCCTCTACAATGAGCAGTTCTTC.

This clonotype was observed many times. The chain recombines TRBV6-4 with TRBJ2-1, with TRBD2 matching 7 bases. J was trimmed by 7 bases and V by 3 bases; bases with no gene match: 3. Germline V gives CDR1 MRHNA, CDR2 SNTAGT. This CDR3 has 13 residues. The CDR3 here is CASSDRGENEQFF. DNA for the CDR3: TGTGCCAGCAGTGATCGGGGGGAGAATGAGCAGTTCTTC.

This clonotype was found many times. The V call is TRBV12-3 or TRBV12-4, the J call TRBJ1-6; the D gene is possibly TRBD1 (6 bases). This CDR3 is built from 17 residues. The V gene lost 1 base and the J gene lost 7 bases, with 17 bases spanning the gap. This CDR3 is CASSLDSGAARNSPLHF. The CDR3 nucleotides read TGTGCCAGCAGTTTAGACTCGGGGGCTGCGAGGAATTCACCCCTCCACTTT.

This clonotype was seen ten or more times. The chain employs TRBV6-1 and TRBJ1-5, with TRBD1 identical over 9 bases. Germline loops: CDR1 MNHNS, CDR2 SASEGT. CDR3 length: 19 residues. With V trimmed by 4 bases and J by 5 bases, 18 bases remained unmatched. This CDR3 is CASSGAGTGSFFSYQPQHF. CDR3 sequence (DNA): TGTGCCAGCAGTGGGGCCGGGACAGGGAGTTTTTTTTCGTATCAGCCCCAGCATTTT.

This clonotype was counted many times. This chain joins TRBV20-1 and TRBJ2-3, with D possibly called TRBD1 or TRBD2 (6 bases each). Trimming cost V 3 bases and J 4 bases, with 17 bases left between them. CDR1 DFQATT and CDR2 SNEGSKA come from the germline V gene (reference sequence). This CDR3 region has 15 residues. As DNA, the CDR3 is TGCAGTGCTAGCGGTATGGGGGGCCAGGCAGATACGCAGTATTTT. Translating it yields CSASGMGGQADTQYF.

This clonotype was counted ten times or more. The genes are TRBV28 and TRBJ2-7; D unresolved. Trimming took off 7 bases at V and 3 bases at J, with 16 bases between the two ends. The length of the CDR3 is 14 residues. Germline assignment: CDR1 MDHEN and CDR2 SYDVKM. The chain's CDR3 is CASTTQILGYEQYF. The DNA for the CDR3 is TGTGCCAGCACCACCCAGATCCTGGGCTACGAGCAGTACTTC.

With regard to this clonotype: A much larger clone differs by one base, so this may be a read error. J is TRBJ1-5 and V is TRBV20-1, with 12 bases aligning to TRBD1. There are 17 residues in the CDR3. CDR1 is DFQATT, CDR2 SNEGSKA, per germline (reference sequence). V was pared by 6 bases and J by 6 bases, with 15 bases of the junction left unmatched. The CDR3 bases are TGCAGTGCCGAAAACGGCCCCGGGACAGGGGGCAGTCAGCCCCAGCATTTT. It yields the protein CSAENGPGTGGSQPQHF.

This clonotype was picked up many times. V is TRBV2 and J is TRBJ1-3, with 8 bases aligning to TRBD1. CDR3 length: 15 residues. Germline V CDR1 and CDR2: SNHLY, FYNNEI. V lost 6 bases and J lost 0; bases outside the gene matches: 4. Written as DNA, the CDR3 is TGTGCCAGCAGGGGACAGGTCCCCTCTGGAAACACCATATATTTT. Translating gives CASRGQVPSGNTIYF.

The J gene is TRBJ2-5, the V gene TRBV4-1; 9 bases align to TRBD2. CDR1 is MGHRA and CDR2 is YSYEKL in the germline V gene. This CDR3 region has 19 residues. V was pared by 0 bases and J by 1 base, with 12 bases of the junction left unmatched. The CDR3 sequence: CASSQDGVASGAAQETQYF. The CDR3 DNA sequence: TGCGCCAGCAGCCAAGACGGAGTGGCTAGCGGGGCAGCCCAAGAGACCCAGTACTTC.

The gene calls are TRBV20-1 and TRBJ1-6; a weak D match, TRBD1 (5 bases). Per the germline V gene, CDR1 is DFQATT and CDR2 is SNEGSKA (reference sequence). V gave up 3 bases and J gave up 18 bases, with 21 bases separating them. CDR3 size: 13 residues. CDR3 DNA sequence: TGCAGTGCTAGTCTAGCGGGGACCGGCGGAAACCACTTT. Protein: CSASLAGTGGNHF.

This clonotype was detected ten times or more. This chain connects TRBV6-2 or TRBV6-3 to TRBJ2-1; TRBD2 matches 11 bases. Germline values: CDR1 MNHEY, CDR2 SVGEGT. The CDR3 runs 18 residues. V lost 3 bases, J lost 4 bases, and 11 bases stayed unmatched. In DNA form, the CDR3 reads TGTGCCAGCAGTTATCTAGCGGGGGGATCGATTGGGTACAATGAGCAGTTCTTC. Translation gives CASSYLAGGSIGYNEQFF.

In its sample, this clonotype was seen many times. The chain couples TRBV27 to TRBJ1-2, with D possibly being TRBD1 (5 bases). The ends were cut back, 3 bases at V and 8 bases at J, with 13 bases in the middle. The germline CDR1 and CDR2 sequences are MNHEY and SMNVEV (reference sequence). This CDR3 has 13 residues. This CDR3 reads CASSFDGRDGYTF. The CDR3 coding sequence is TGTGCCAGCAGTTTTGATGGCAGGGACGGCTACACCTTC.

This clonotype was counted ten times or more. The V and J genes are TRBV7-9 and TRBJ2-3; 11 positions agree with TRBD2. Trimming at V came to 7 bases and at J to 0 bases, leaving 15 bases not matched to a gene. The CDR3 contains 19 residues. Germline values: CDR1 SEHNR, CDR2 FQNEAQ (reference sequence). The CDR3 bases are TGTGCCAGCAAGGCATACGGGACTAGCGGTACCGCTAGCACAGATACGCAGTATTTT. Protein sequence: CASKAYGTSGTASTDTQYF.

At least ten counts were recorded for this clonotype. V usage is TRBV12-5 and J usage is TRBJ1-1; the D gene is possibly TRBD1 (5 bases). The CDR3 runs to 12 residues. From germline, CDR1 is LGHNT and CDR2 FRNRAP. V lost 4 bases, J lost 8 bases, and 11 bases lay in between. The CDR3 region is CASGSTAIEAFF. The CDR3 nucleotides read TGTGCTAGTGGTTCGACAGCGATCGAAGCTTTCTTT.

The chain's CDR3 is CASSPRLRRGIGELFF. In DNA, the CDR3 is TGTGCCAGCAGCCCCCGGCTGAGAAGGGGGATCGGGGAGCTGTTTTTT. The chain has TRBV9 and TRBJ2-2, with D maybe TRBD1 (6 bases). The ends were cut back, 4 bases at V and 7 bases at J, with 20 bases in the middle. Per the germline V gene, CDR1 is SGDLS and CDR2 is YYNGEE. This CDR3 contains 16 residues.